A single sample gave rise to the 17 T cell receptor beta chains below, sequenced in a study of blood T cell repertoires in COVID-19. This table comes from immunoSEQ multiplex PCR, and its TCRdb copy is limited to in-frame clones, with some not included. The sample has some 170,000 clones; more than 75% are singletons. The sample was PBMCs or T cells enriched from blood (not recorded which). The receptors here all came from a woman aged 45 to 65 who had recovered from COVID-19.

This clone was observed at least ten times. Within the sample, other DNA sequences also encode this same CDR3. The rearrangement uses TRBV28 and TRBJ1-2; D is ambiguous. The germline V gene encodes CDR1 MDHEN and CDR2 SYDVKM. The CDR3 consists of 13 residues. Trimming shortened V by 2 bases and J by 2 bases, and 6 bases separated the two germline ends. CDR3 in DNA: TGTGCCAGCAGTTTAGGTCAGAACTATGGCTACACCTTC. Translating it yields CASSLGQNYGYTF.

This clone was seen a few times. The gene calls are TRBV9 and TRBJ2-2; D gene ambiguous. The germline V gene encodes CDR1 SGDLS and CDR2 YYNGEE. V was clipped by 4 bases and J by 7 bases, with 8 bases between them. This CDR3 spans 12 amino acids. Here the CDR3 reads CASSLTVGELFF. The CDR3 region has the DNA TGTGCCAGCAGCTTAACGGTCGGGGAGCTGTTTTTT.

The chain carries TRBV6-5 and TRBJ2-7, with 9 bases matching TRBD2. The CDR3 length is 16 residues. With 0 bases clipped from V and 3 bases from J, the junction kept 6 bases outside the gene matches. The germline V gene encodes CDR1 MNHEY and CDR2 SVGAGI. The CDR3 sequence is CASSYSLAGGYYEQYF. The CDR3 DNA reads as TGTGCCAGCAGTTACTCCCTGGCGGGGGGGTACTACGAGCAGTACTTC.

The chain links TRBV9 to TRBJ2-3; D gene uncertain. Trimming removed 1 base from V and 4 bases from J, with 10 bases in between. CDR1 is SGDLS, CDR2 YYNGEE, per germline. This CDR3 spans 14 amino acids. The CDR3 region is CASSVRSTADTQYF. In DNA form, the CDR3 reads TGTGCCAGCAGCGTAAGGAGTACGGCAGATACGCAGTATTTT.

The chain couples TRBV7-8 to TRBJ2-5, with D maybe TRBD2 (5 bases). V lost 4 bases, J lost 6 bases, and 9 bases lay in between. Looked up from germline, CDR1 is SGHVS and CDR2 is FQNEAQ. The CDR3 consists of 12 residues. The CDR3 loop is CASSYYGKTQYF. DNA of the CDR3: TGTGCCAGCAGCTATTACGGGAAGACCCAGTACTTC.

Here the CDR3 DNA reads TGTGCCAGCAGCCAAATCCAGGGCGCGAGCGAAAAACTGTTTTTT. It translates to CASSQIQGASEKLFF. The rearrangement uses TRBV7-2 and TRBJ1-4; a possible D gene is TRBD1 (5 bases). The CDR3 contains 15 residues. CDR1 is SGHTA and CDR2 is FQGNSA in the germline V gene. Trimming shortened V by 5 bases and J by 8 bases, and 18 bases separated the two germline ends. The entire variable domain, with the rest obtained from reference TRBV7-2 and TRBJ1-4, is as follows: GAGVSQSPSNKVTEKGKDVELRCDPISGHTALYWYRQSLGQGLEFLIYFQGNSAPDKSGLPSDRFSAERTGGSVSTLTIQRTQQEDSAVYLCASSQIQGASEKLFFGSGTQLSVL.

CDR3: CASSQGTLRVEKLFF. CDR3 sequence (DNA): TGCGCCAGCAGCCAAGGCACCCTCCGAGTGGAAAAACTGTTTTTT. V is TRBV4-1 and J is TRBJ1-4; D unclear. CDR3 length: 15 amino acids. The V gene's germline CDR1 is MGHRA and CDR2 YSYEKL. V was clipped by 1 base and J by 8 bases, with 14 bases between them.

The chain employs TRBV6-6 and TRBJ2-7, with a tentative D call TRBD2 (6 bases). Germline V gives CDR1 MNHNY, CDR2 SVGAGI (reference sequence). The CDR3 contains 14 residues. V was clipped by 7 bases and J by 6 bases, with 19 bases between them. DNA of the CDR3: TGTGCCAGCACCGACGGGACTTCAGGATCCGAGCAGTACTTC. Protein: CASTDGTSGSEQYF.

The gene calls are TRBV18 and TRBJ2-5; 7 positions agree with TRBD1. The V and J ends lost 5 bases and 2 bases, in that order; junction bases with no gene match: 2. The CDR3 runs 13 residues. In germline, CDR1 is KGHSH, CDR2 LQKENI. CDR3 protein: CASSGTVQETQYF. The CDR3 DNA reads TGTGCCAGCTCAGGGACAGTTCAAGAGACCCAGTACTTC.

The J gene is TRBJ2-7, the V gene TRBV5-1; TRBD2 might be the D (6 bases). Trimming removed 4 bases from V and 3 bases from J, with 11 bases in between. The CDR3 consists of 13 residues. Germline V gene sequence: CDR1 SGHRS, CDR2 YFSETQ. CDR3 sequence: CASSEGRLYEQYF. CDR3 bases: TGCGCCAGCAGCGAAGGGAGGCTCTACGAGCAGTACTTC.

The chain links TRBV11-1 to TRBJ1-2, with D tentatively TRBD1 (5 bases). V shed 5 bases and J shed 5 bases, with 15 bases lying between them. The CDR3 is made up of 14 amino acids. CDR1 SGHAT and CDR2 FQDESV come from the germline V gene (reference sequence). CDR3 region: CASSLSDGGYGYTF. In DNA form, the CDR3 reads TGTGCCAGCAGCCTGAGCGATGGGGGGTATGGCTACACCTTC. Combining the CDR3 with reference TRBV11-1 and TRBJ1-2 gives the whole variable domain EAEVAQSPRYKITEKSQAVAFWCDPISGHATLYWYRQILGQGPELLVQFQDESVVDDSQLPKDRFSAERLKGVDSTLKIQPAELGDSAMYLCASSLSDGGYGYTFGSGTRLTVV.

The CDR3: CASRGRGTGLGGYTF. In DNA, the CDR3 is TGTGCCAGCAGGGGTCGTGGTACAGGACTAGGAGGCTACACCTTC. The chain carries TRBV6-5 and TRBJ1-2, with D tentatively TRBD1 (5 bases). Germline assignment: CDR1 MNHEY and CDR2 SVGAGI. The CDR3 sequence is 15 residues long. V shed 6 bases and J shed 8 bases, with 22 bases lying between them.

This rearrangement joins TRBV5-1 to TRBJ2-1, with 9 bases aligning to TRBD2. Germline assignment: CDR1 SGHRS and CDR2 YFSETQ. The CDR3 runs 14 residues. J gave up 7 bases and V 4 bases, and 6 bases lay outside the gene matches. Written as DNA, the CDR3 is TGCGCCAGCAGCATGATAGCGGGAGTTAATGAGCAGTTCTTC. It yields the protein CASSMIAGVNEQFF.

The V call is TRBV5-1, the J call TRBJ2-7; 8 positions agree with TRBD1. The J segment lost 9 bases and the V segment lost 4 bases, leaving 12 bases of the junction unmatched. This CDR3 is 14 amino acids long. The germline V gene encodes CDR1 SGHRS and CDR2 YFSETQ. The CDR3 DNA is TGCGCCAGCAGCCCGGGACAGGATCCAACGGCGCAGTACTTC. It translates to CASSPGQDPTAQYF. Combining the CDR3 with reference TRBV5-1 and TRBJ2-7 gives the whole variable domain KAGVTQTPRYLIKTRGQQVTLSCSPISGHRSVSWYQQTPGQGLQFLFEYFSETQRNKGNFPGRFSGRQFSNSRSEMNVSTLELGDSALYLCASSPGQDPTAQYFGPGTRLTVT.

Regarding this clone: One end of the junction is discordant with germline, which a read error may explain. This chain uses TRBV28 with TRBJ1-3, with D unresolved. The CDR3 sequence is 14 residues long. Germline V gene data show CDR1 as MDHEN and CDR2 as SYDVKM. CDR3 residues: CASSSPGSGNTIYF. DNA of the CDR3: TGTGCCAGCAGTTCCCCGGGGTCTGGGAACACCATATATTTT. The whole variable domain, filled in from reference TRBV28 and TRBJ1-3, reads DVKVTQSSRYLVKRTGEKVFLECVQDMDHENMFWYRQDPGLGLRLIYFSYDVKMKEKGDIPEGYSVSREKKERFSLILESASTNQTSMYLCASSSPGSGNTIYFGEGSWLTVV.

This chain connects TRBV6-2 or TRBV6-3 to TRBJ2-3, with D possibly being TRBD2 (6 bases). Trimming left V 2 bases short and J 4 bases short, with 7 bases between. The CDR3 is 13 residues long. Looked up from germline, CDR1 is MNHEY and CDR2 is SVGEGT. The CDR3 region has the DNA TGTGCCAGCAGTTACGGGGAGGCAGATACGCAGTATTTT. Its translation: CASSYGEADTQYF.

The chain employs TRBV19 and TRBJ1-5; 7 bases match TRBD1. V gave up 5 bases and J gave up 4 bases; unmatched junction bases: 11. In germline, CDR1 is LNHDA, CDR2 SQIVND (reference sequence). The CDR3 loop spans 16 amino acids. In nucleotides, the CDR3 is TGTGCCAGTAGTTTTAGCCCGACAGGGCGAAATCAGCCCCAGCATTTT. This translates into CASSFSPTGRNQPQHF.